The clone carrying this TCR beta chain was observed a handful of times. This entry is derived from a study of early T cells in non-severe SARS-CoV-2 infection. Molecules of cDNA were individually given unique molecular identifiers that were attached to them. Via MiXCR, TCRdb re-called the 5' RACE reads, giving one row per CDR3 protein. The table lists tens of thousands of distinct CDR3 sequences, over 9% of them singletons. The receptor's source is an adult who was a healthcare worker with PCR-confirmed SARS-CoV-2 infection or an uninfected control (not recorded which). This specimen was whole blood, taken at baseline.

For the CDR3, the DNA is TGTGCCAGTAGTATATCGTCTAGCGGCACCTACGAGCAGTACTTC. Residues: CASSISSSGTYEQYF. This chain joins TRBV19 and TRBJ2-7; 7 positions agree with TRBD2. The CDR3 totals 15 residues. Per germline, CDR1 LNHDA and CDR2 SQIVND (reference sequence). V was clipped by 2 bases and J by 2 bases; unmatched bases: 6.